This TCR beta chain was recorded in a study of CD8 T cells in Susac syndrome. Overall study: Patients with Susac syndrome were, at the time of blood collection, therapy-naive, maintained on corticosteroids, or maintained on intravenous immunoglobulin alone.

Germline V gene lookup returns CDR1 SQVTM and CDR2 ANQGSEA. The CDR3 sequence is 9 residues long. V lost 4 bases, J lost 6 bases, and 3 bases lay in between. Random hexamers primed reverse transcription of roughly 0.45 to 1 ug RNA. TCRdb fed the immunoSEQ multiplex PCR reads into MiXCR, producing one record per CDR3 protein. The sample shows roughly 130,000 distinct CDR3 sequences, approximately 96% of them seen only once. This TCR derives from a human donor with Susac syndrome. The rearrangement joins TRBV29-1 to TRBJ1-1; D is unresolved. Sequencing was performed on CD4+ T cells from PBMCs. The CDR3 bases are TGCAGCGTTGGGGCTGAAGCTTTCTTT. Amino acid sequence: CSVGAEAFF.